This TCR beta chain was captured in a study of identical twins. Study-wide findings and caveats: Twin pairs had excess sharing that was weaker in beta out-of-frame sequences.

TCRdb recomputed calls from the 5' RACE reads with MiXCR, one row per CDR3 protein. The top ten hold about 0.91% of the sample, which has 500,000 to 550,000 distinct CDR3 sequences, roughly a fifth seen once. CDR3 length: 15 residues. V lost 2 bases and J 2 bases, leaving 12 bases between the germline ends. CDR1 and CDR2 (germline): MNHNS, SASEGT. Donors were all healthy Caucasians. This clonotype was counted only a few times. Its antigen is not known. Another study also made use of these data, one on T cells expressing NK-cell markers. That work contributes: It was still unclear whether expanded NKG2C+ T cell clones were HCMV specific.

The chain couples TRBV6-1 to TRBJ1-2; unclear D gene. Material: CD4+ T cells sorted from blood. The TCR was taken from a woman under 30 in good health. In DNA, the CDR3 is TGTGCCAGCAGTGAAATGGCGGGAGCAAACTATGGCTACACCTTC. Amino acids: CASSEMAGANYGYTF.